One sample yielded the 10 T cell receptor beta chains listed below, sequenced in a study of blood T cells in healthy people across ages (dated by TCRdb to the mid-2010s). The library came from 5' RACE. The sample was run on an Illumina HiSeq 2500. A second PCR of about 6 to 11 cycles was performed with a sample-barcoded 5' primer and a J-beta primer mix. TCRdb applied fastp at Q25 and MiXCR to the public reads, then kept only in-frame beta chains. Under each unique CDR3 protein, matching rows form one entry showing the most common genes and DNA. The sample records some 850,000 distinct CDR3 sequences, roughly 25% of which are singletons. Roughly 3.1% of the sample rests with the top ten. The sample was also linked to a second study, of T cells of mothers and their children.

The specimen was blood. These receptors originate from a boy younger than 18 in good health.

This chain links TRBV15 with TRBJ1-2; no clear D gene. The CDR3 runs 13 residues. V lost 0 bases and J 6 bases, leaving 8 bases between the germline ends. CDR1 and CDR2 from the germline V gene are LNHNV and YYDKDF (reference sequence). For the CDR3, the DNA is TGTGCCACCAGCAGAGATGCGGGAGATGGCTACACCTTC. It specifies CATSRDAGDGYTF.

This clonotype was counted between two and nine times. CDR3 sequence: CASGGAGSYEQYF. The CDR3 region has the DNA TGTGCCAGCGGCGGGGCAGGGTCCTACGAGCAGTACTTC. The chain joins TRBV9 to TRBJ2-5, with a possible D match to TRBD2 (6 bases). The end of the DNA fits TRBJ2-7 better, so the J call may be wrong. This CDR3 has 13 amino acids. Germline CDR1 and CDR2: SGDLS and YYNGEE.

The chain is built from TRBV5-1 and TRBJ1-5; the D gene is possibly TRBD1 (5 bases). Trimming removed 0 bases at V and 3 bases at J, with 10 bases between. The CDR3 runs to 15 residues. Germline V CDR1 and CDR2: SGHRS, YFSETQ. As DNA, the CDR3 is TGCGCCAGCAGCTTGGAAGGGGCTACCAATCAGCCCCAGCATTTT. As protein: CASSLEGATNQPQHF.

The CDR3 bases are TGCGCCAGCAGCACCAGGGGTATCGGCTACGAGCAGTACTTC. Translation: CASSTRGIGYEQYF. The chain joins TRBV10-2 to TRBJ2-7, with a tentative D call TRBD1 (6 bases). This CDR3 contains 14 residues. CDR1 is WSHSY, CDR2 SAAADI, per germline. Trimming shortened V by 6 bases and J by 3 bases, and 15 bases separated the two germline ends.

This clonotype was found a few times. The J gene is TRBJ2-1, the V gene TRBV28; D is undetermined. CDR3 length: 16 residues. With 8 bases removed from V and 10 bases from J, the gap between germline ends came to 27 bases. The germline V gene has CDR1 MDHEN and CDR2 SYDVKM. CDR3 sequence (DNA): TGTGCCAGCGGTCTACCCCCTCTGGGCGGCCCCCCAGAGCAGTTCTTC. This gives the protein CASGLPPLGGPPEQFF. The full variable domain, in which reference TRBV28 and TRBJ2-1 provide the parts outside the CDR3, is DVKVTQSSRYLVKRTGEKVFLECVQDMDHENMFWYRQDPGLGLRLIYFSYDVKMKEKGDIPEGYSVSREKKERFSLILESASTNQTSMYLCASGLPPLGGPPEQFFGPGTRLTVL.

This clonotype was observed a few times. One end of the junction fails to match germline, which may point to a read error. The chain has TRBV12-3 or TRBV12-4 and TRBJ2-7; TRBD1 aligns across 7 bases. The CDR3 totals 12 residues. The CDR3 nucleotides are TGTGCCAGCAGTCTAGCAGGGGACAGAGGGGACTTC. It yields the protein CASSLAGDRGDF.

This chain joins TRBV7-2 and TRBJ2-3; TRBD2 matches at 9 bases. The CDR3 has 18 amino acids. Germline CDR1 and CDR2: SGHTA and FQGNSA. V lost 1 base and J lost 4; bases outside the gene matches: 12. The CDR3 loop is CASSLVLAGLRRADTQYF. The CDR3 bases are TGTGCCAGCAGCTTAGTCCTAGCGGGGCTTCGCCGGGCAGATACGCAGTATTTT.

The sample holds a few counts of this clonotype. CDR3: CASSFYTGNPSYEQYF. CDR3 DNA sequence: TGTGCCAGCAGTTTCTACACCGGGAACCCCTCCTACGAGCAGTACTTC. This chain joins TRBV28 and TRBJ2-5; tentative D call: TRBD2 (5 bases). The better agreement between TRBJ2-7 and the DNA end casts doubt on the J call. The CDR3 spans 16 residues. Germline assignment: CDR1 MDHEN and CDR2 SYDVKM.

The rearrangement uses TRBV5-1 and TRBJ2-1, with D possibly TRBD2 on 7 matching bases. This CDR3 is 16 amino acids long. Germline V gene sequence: CDR1 SGHRS, CDR2 YFSETQ. The V and J ends lost 0 bases and 3 bases respectively, with 13 bases between them. CDR3 in DNA: TGCGCCAGCAGCTTGGCCGGGGGCGGGGGCTACAATGAGCAGTTCTTC. Translating gives CASSLAGGGGYNEQFF. Looking up the rest from reference TRBV5-1 and TRBJ2-1 gives the full variable domain: KAGVTQTPRYLIKTRGQQVTLSCSPISGHRSVSWYQQTPGQGLQFLFEYFSETQRNKGNFPGRFSGRQFSNSRSEMNVSTLELGDSALYLCASSLAGGGGYNEQFFGPGTRLTVL.

This clonotype was recorded only once. One end of the junction is discordant with germline, which a read error may explain. This sequence joins TRBV5-1 and TRBJ2-2; TRBD2 is a possible D gene (5 bases). The CDR3 has 14 amino acids. In germline, CDR1 is SGHRS, CDR2 YFSETQ. The CDR3 spells CASSVSRDAGEQFF. CDR3 coding DNA: TGCGCCAGCAGCGTATCTCGAGACGCCGGGGAGCAGTTTTTT.